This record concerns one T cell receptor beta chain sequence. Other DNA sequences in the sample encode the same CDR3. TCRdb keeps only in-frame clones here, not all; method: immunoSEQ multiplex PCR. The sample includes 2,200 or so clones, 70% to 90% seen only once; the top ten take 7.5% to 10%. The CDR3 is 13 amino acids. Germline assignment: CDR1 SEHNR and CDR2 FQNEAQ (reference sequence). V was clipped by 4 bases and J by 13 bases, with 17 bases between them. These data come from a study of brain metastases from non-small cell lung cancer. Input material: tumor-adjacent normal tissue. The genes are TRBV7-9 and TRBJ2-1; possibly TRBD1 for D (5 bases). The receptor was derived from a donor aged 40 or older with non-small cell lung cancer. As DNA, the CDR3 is TGTGCCAGCAGCTCAATCGAAGGGGTTGAACAGTTCTTC. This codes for CASSSIEGVEQFF.